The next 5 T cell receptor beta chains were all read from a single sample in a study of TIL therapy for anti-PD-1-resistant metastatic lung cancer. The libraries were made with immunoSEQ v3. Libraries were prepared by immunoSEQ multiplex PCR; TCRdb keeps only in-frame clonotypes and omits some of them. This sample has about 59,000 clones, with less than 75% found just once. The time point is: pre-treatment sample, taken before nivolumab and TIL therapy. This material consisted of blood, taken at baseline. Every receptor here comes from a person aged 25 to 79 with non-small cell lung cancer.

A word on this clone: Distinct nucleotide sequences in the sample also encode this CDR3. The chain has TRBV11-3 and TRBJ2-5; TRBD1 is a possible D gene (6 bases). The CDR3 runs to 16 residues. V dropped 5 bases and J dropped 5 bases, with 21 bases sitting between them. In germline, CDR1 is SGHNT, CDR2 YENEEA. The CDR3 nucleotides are TGTGCCAGCAGCGCCGACGGACAGATACCGGGGGAGACCCAGTACTTC. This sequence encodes CASSADGQIPGETQYF. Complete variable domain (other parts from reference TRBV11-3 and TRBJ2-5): EAGVVQSPRYKIIEKKQPVAFWCNPISGHNTLYWYLQNLGQGPELLIRYENEEAVDDSQLPKDRFSAERLKGVDSTLKIQPAELGDSAVYLCASSADGQIPGETQYFGPGTRLLVL.

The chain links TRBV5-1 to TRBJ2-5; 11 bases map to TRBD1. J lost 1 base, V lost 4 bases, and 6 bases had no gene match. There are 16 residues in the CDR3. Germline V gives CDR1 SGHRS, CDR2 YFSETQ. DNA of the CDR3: TGCGCCAGCAGCGGCGGACAGGGGGCGGCCCAAGAGACCCAGTACTTC. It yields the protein CASSGGQGAAQETQYF.

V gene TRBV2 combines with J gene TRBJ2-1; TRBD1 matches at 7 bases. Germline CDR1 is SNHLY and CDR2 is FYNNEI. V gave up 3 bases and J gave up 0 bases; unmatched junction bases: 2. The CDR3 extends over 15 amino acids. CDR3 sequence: CASSETGSSYNEQFF. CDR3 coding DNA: TGTGCCAGCAGTGAGACAGGGAGCTCCTACAATGAGCAGTTCTTC.

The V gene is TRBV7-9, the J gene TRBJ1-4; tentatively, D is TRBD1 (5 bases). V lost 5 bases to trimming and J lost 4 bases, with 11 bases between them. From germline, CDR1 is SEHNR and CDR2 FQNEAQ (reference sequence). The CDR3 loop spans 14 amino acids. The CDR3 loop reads CASSPPGVNEKLFF. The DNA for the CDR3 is TGTGCCAGCAGCCCACCGGGGGTTAATGAAAAACTGTTTTTT.

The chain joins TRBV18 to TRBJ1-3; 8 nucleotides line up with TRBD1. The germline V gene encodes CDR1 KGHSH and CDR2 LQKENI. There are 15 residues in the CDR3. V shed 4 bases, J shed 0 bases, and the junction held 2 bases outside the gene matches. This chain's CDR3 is CASSLGQGSGNTIYF. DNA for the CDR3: TGTGCCAGCTCACTCGGACAGGGCTCTGGAAACACCATATATTTT.